This T cell receptor (beta chain) originates from a study of T cell responses to AZD1222 COVID-19 vaccine. The study's findings and limits: It was only after the peak T cell response that any repertoires were sampled.

The table came from immunoSEQ multiplex PCR; TCRdb's copy has only in-frame clones and leaves some out. The table lists over 70,000 clones, 89% of them singletons, with about 5.4% in the top ten. The study pooled second doses at about 4 or about 12 weeks. CDR1 LNHDA and CDR2 SQIVND come from the germline V gene (reference sequence). The CDR3 runs to 14 residues. V gave up 5 bases and J gave up 1 base, with 11 bases separating them. As to this clone: Its antigen is unidentified.

The sequences come from peripheral blood, collected 28 days after the second AZD1222 dose. The chain joins TRBV19 to TRBJ1-2, with D unresolved. The receptor's source is an adult who received the AZD1222 COVID-19 vaccine. The CDR3 is CASSPTGVNYGYTF. CDR3 nucleotide sequence: TGTGCCAGTAGTCCTACCGGGGTTAACTATGGCTACACCTTC.